The rows below give T cell receptor beta chains drawn from one sample of a study of regulatory T cells in long-lasting Graves disease. TCRdb redid the calling of the multiplex PCR reads with MiXCR, one entry per CDR3 protein. The data show about 440,000 distinct CDR3 sequences, about 16% seen once. This sample also belongs to another study, concerning T cells in Graves' hyperthyroidism and ophthalmopathy.

The sample was peripheral blood mononuclear cells (PBMCs), taken at new diagnosis, from a patient treated with antithyroid drugs. These TCRs come from a woman aged 18 to 35 with Graves disease. CDR3s include the opening cysteine and the closing phenylalanine or tryptophan. The D gene is left open where the match is weak. Expanded clones are given a class, and other clones once, few, many or no size at all.

TRBV7-2,TRBJ2-1,.,.,TGTGCCAGCAGCTTAGCGTCCACTTTCTCGCAGTTCTTC,CASSLASTFSQFF
TRBV10-2,TRBJ2-1,TRBD2,.,TGCGCCAGCAGTGAGCCAAAGACTAGCGGGAGGGTGCGTGAGCAGTTCTTC,CASSEPKTSGRVREQFF
TRBV7-7,TRBJ2-1,TRBD2,few,TGTGCTAGACCACTGGGACTAGCTGCGAACAATGAGCAGTTCTTC,CARPLGLAANNEQFF
TRBV7-2,TRBJ2-5,.,many,TGTGCCAGCAGCTTAGGGACTAAGAAGGAGACCCAGTACTTC,CASSLGTKKETQYF
TRBV5-1,TRBJ1-2,.,.,TGTGCCAGCAGCTACCGGGAGGAGGAAGGCTACACCTTC,CASSYREEEGYTF
TRBV11-2,TRBJ2-2,.,many,TGTGCCAGCAGCTTACGGAGCACCGGGGAGCTGTTTTTT,CASSLRSTGELFF
TRBV29-1,TRBJ2-2,.,many,TGCAGCGTTGAAGATCGAAAGCATCGAGGGGAGCTGTTTTTT,CSVEDRKHRGELFF
TRBV19,TRBJ2-1,TRBD2,few,TGTGCCAGCCGCCGGGACTACCCAAATGAGCAGTTCTTC,CASRRDYPNEQFF
TRBV7-2,TRBJ1-5,.,many,TGTGCCAGCAGCTTAGGGCTCGGGATGCCCCAGCATTTT,CASSLGLGMPQHF
TRBV18,TRBJ2-7,TRBD2,.,TGTGCCAGCTCACCAGGGGTGACGGGAGGCTACGAGCAGTACTTC,CASSPGVTGGYEQYF
TRBV28,TRBJ2-7,TRBD2,many,TGTGCCAGCACGCCAGCGGGAGGCACATACGAGCAGTACTTC,CASTPAGGTYEQYF
TRBV6-5,TRBJ2-7,.,many,TGTGCCAGCAGTTACTCGAGGCAGCAATGGGAGCAGTACTTC,CASSYSRQQWEQYF
TRBV15,TRBJ2-7,.,.,TGTGCCACCAGCAGGGGTGCTAGTTCTGAGCAGTACTTC,CATSRGASSEQYF
TRBV6-2/TRBV6-3,TRBJ1-1,.,.,TGTGCCAGCAGTGAATGGGTGAAGACTGAAGCTTTCTTT,CASSEWVKTEAFF
TRBV7-3,TRBJ2-3,TRBD2,many,TGTGCCAGCAGCTTAAGGGGAGCGGGAGACCGGGCAGATACGCAGTATTTT,CASSLRGAGDRADTQYF
TRBV27,TRBJ2-2,.,many,TGTGCCAGCAGTTTTCGGGCCGGGGAGCTGTTTTTT,CASSFRAGELFF
TRBV18,TRBJ2-7,.,many,TGTGCCAGCTCACCACGGGACGGAACGTACGTGCAGTACTTC,CASSPRDGTYVQYF
TRBV5-1,TRBJ2-1,TRBD2,.,TGCGCCAGCAGCCCGATCACTAGCGGGATTGTCGCCTACAATGAGCAGTTCTTC,CASSPITSGIVAYNEQFF
TRBV5-1,TRBJ2-1,TRBD2,few,TGCGCCAGCAGCTTGGTTCCTTGGACTAGCGGCAACAATGAGCAGTTCTTC,CASSLVPWTSGNNEQFF
TRBV27,TRBJ2-5,.,.,TGTGCCAGCAGTCCACGAACCGCGGGAAGGCAAGAGACCCAGTACTTC,CASSPRTAGRQETQYF
TRBV6-2/TRBV6-3,TRBJ2-7,.,many,TGTGCCAGCACCAAAACCGGGCCAACCTACGAGCAGTACTTC,CASTKTGPTYEQYF
TRBV5-1,TRBJ2-1,TRBD2,many,TGCGCCAGCAGCGGCGGGAGTTGGTACAATGAGCAGTTCTTC,CASSGGSWYNEQFF
TRBV12-3/TRBV12-4,TRBJ2-2,TRBD1,many,TGTGCCAGCAGTTTAGAGACAGGGTACACCGGGGAGCTGTTTTTT,CASSLETGYTGELFF
TRBV20-1,TRBJ1-6,TRBD1,many,TGCAGTGCTAGAGAGGCAGGGGGCAATTCACCCCTCCACTTT,CSAREAGGNSPLHF
TRBV7-2,TRBJ1-3,.,few,TGTGCCAGCAGCTTATACCAGACCGGGACTACTAGCTCTGGAAACACCATATATTTT,CASSLYQTGTTSSGNTIYF